This TCR beta chain was observed in a study of cytomegalovirus exposure and HLA in healthy donors. Repertoires were generated with immunoSEQ multiplex PCR, while TCRdb's copy carries only in-frame clones and drops some. The sample lists approximately 220,000 clones; approximately 90% were seen once. The V end was cut by 7 bases, the J end by 0 bases, with 18 bases between. This CDR3 is 17 amino acids long. In germline, CDR1 is MGHDK, CDR2 SYGVNS. Turning to this clone: Its specificity is unknown.

Study-wide results and limits: According to the study, approximately 150 TCR beta chains were cytomegalovirus-associated. Accounts indicate the classifier identified cytomegalovirus status with strong specificity and sensitivity.

The clonotype originates from a man between 18 and 29 years old in good health and CMV-seronegative. J is TRBJ1-4 and V is TRBV25-1; D is possibly TRBD1 (5 bases). Input material: PBMCs. CDR3 bases: TGTGCCAGCACTCCTTGTGGGGGGGACGCAACTAATGAAAAACTGTTTTTT. Amino acids: CASTPCGGDATNEKLFF.